Described below is a single TCR beta chain sequence and its context. This CDR3 has 15 amino acids. Germline CDR1 is SGHNT and CDR2 is YYREEE (reference sequence). Trimming shortened V by 2 bases and J by 6 bases, and 12 bases separated the two germline ends. Original data processing: Reference gene primer amplification gave nucleated cell count estimates. The assay was immunoSEQ multiplex PCR, and TCRdb's table has in-frame clones only and misses some. The DNA was the basis for D and trimming; V, J and clone size are from that table. Among about 140,000 clones listed, 77% were seen once. This sample is part of a study of blood T cell repertoires in COVID-19. Study overall: Acute and convalescent COVID-19 specimens originated in the United States, Italy and Spain.

The clonotype was recovered from a woman in her forties or fifties with active or convalescent COVID-19. Sequenced input: peripheral blood. The V gene is TRBV5-4, the J gene TRBJ1-6, with D possibly being TRBD1 (5 bases). The CDR3 spells CASSFGGPGNSPLHF. CDR3 bases: TGTGCCAGCAGCTTCGGGGGTCCCGGTAATTCACCCCTCCACTTT.